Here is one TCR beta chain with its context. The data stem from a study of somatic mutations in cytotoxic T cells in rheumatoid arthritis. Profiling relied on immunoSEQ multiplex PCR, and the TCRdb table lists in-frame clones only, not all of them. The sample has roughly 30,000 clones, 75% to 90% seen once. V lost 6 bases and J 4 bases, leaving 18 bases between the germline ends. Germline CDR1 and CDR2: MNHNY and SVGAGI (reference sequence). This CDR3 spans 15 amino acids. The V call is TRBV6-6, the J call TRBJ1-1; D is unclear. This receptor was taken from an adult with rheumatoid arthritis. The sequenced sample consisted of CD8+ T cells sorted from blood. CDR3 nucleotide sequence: TGTGCCAGCAGCCCTGAGCTCTCTCTTTTCACTGAAGCTTTCTTT. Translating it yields CASSPELSLFTEAFF.